The 11 T cell receptor beta chains in this list originate from one sample, sequenced in a study of shared clonotypes between healthy human individuals. Here immunoSEQ multiplex PCR was the method, and the copy in TCRdb shows in-frame clones only, minus some. The profile shows approximately 2.4 million clones, under 97% of them singletons. The sample was naive CD4+ T cells sorted from blood. As to subset: CD45RA+ positively selected. The receptors shown here come from a man aged 18 to 29 in good health.

The chain carries TRBV19 and TRBJ2-2, with a weak D call TRBD1 (6 bases). The CDR3 contains 14 residues. The V gene lost 4 bases and the J gene lost 3 bases, with 9 bases spanning the gap. CDR1 is LNHDA and CDR2 is SQIVND in the germline V gene (reference sequence). The CDR3 is CASSNPGDTGELFF. The CDR3 DNA is TGTGCCAGTAGTAATCCAGGGGACACCGGGGAGCTGTTTTTT.

CDR3 bases: TGTGCCAGCAGTTACCTTCCTCCAGCAAACACTGAAGCTTTCTTT. This codes for CASSYLPPANTEAFF. The chain links TRBV2 to TRBJ1-1; the D is unclear. From germline, CDR1 is SNHLY and CDR2 FYNNEI. The CDR3 covers 15 residues. The V end was cut by 5 bases, the J end by 2 bases, with 15 bases between.

The V and J genes are TRBV5-1 and TRBJ1-6; D remains ambiguous. Germline-derived CDR1 and CDR2 are SGHRS and YFSETQ. The CDR3 covers 13 residues. V lost 2 bases, J lost 13 bases, and 13 bases lay in between. As DNA, the CDR3 is TGCGCCAGCAGCTTCAGTCTTAAGGCTCCCCTCCACTTT. It yields the protein CASSFSLKAPLHF.

J is TRBJ1-5 and V is TRBV6-6; D unresolved. Germline V gives CDR1 MNHNY, CDR2 SVGAGI (reference sequence). The CDR3 contains 15 residues. The V end lost 7 bases, the J end lost 0 bases, and 13 bases lay between the germline ends. CDR3 sequence reads: CASNSWDVSNQPQHF. Here the CDR3 DNA reads TGTGCCAGCAATTCGTGGGATGTTAGCAATCAGCCCCAGCATTTT.

CDR3 residues: CASSPSGREVGYTF. The CDR3 DNA follows: TGTGCCAGCTCACCGTCGGGCAGGGAGGTGGGCTACACCTTC. This sequence joins TRBV18 and TRBJ1-2, with D perhaps matching TRBD1 (5 bases). The CDR3 consists of 14 residues. Trimming took off 3 bases at V and 8 bases at J, with 16 bases between the two ends. Germline assignment: CDR1 KGHSH and CDR2 LQKENI.

This sequence joins TRBV20-1 and TRBJ2-1, with a possible D match to TRBD1 (5 bases). Trimming removed 6 bases at V and 8 bases at J, with 8 bases between. Germline V lookup: CDR1 DFQATT, CDR2 SNEGSKA (reference sequence). This CDR3 region has 10 residues. CDR3 residues: CSAGPDEQFF. The CDR3 DNA reads as TGCAGTGCGGGGCCGGATGAGCAGTTCTTC.

V and J are TRBV6-1 and TRBJ2-7; D is possibly TRBD1 (6 bases). The CDR3 covers 15 residues. Trimming stripped 2 bases from V and 3 bases from J, with 14 bases between. Germline V gene data show CDR1 as MNHNS and CDR2 as SASEGT. The CDR3 DNA reads as TGTGCCAGCAGTGAACCACCCACGACAGGCTACGAGCAGTACTTC. Translation: CASSEPPTTGYEQYF.

V and J are TRBV5-4 and TRBJ1-5, with TRBD1 identical over 9 bases. The CDR3 is 20 residues long. After removal of 2 bases from V and 2 bases from J, the junction contained 17 bases not matched to a gene. The germline gives CDR1 SGHNT, CDR2 YYREEE (reference sequence). For the CDR3, the DNA is TGTGCCAGCAGCTTCAACACGTTGCCACAGGGGGCGTTCGGCAATCAGCCCCAGCATTTT. This translates into CASSFNTLPQGAFGNQPQHF. Together with reference TRBV5-4 and TRBJ1-5, the CDR3 gives the full variable domain: ETGVTQSPTHLIKTRGQQVTLRCSSQSGHNTVSWYQQALGQGPQFIFQYYREEENGRGNFPPRFSGLQFPNYSSELNVNALELDDSALYLCASSFNTLPQGAFGNQPQHFGDGTRLSIL.

The chain has TRBV5-4 and TRBJ1-6; 8 positions match TRBD1. The V gene's germline CDR1 is SGHNT and CDR2 YYREEE (reference sequence). This CDR3 spans 18 amino acids. V lost 2 bases to trimming and J lost 8 bases; unmatched junction nucleotides: 15. The CDR3 bases are TGTGCCAGCAGCTTCCTTACCGGGACAGGCGATCCCCATTCACCCCTCCACTTT. Translating it yields CASSFLTGTGDPHSPLHF.

The rearrangement joins TRBV7-2 to TRBJ2-7; D is perhaps TRBD1 or TRBD2 (5 bases each). Per the germline V gene, CDR1 is SGHTA and CDR2 is FQGNSA. The CDR3 consists of 13 residues. The V end was cut by 5 bases, the J end by 3 bases, with 11 bases between. CDR3: CASSQPGRYEQYF. The CDR3 DNA follows: TGTGCCAGCAGCCAGCCGGGGCGCTACGAGCAGTACTTC.

The genes are TRBV11-2 and TRBJ2-1; 8 bases agree with TRBD2. V was clipped by 5 bases and J by 5 bases; unmatched bases: 14. This CDR3 spans 17 amino acids. The germline V gene encodes CDR1 SGHAT and CDR2 FQNNGV. This CDR3 reads CASSPALIQRGNNEQFF. Written as DNA, the CDR3 is TGTGCCAGCAGCCCCGCCCTTATCCAGCGGGGGAACAATGAGCAGTTCTTC. The variable domain in full, completed from reference TRBV11-2 and TRBJ2-1, reads EAGVAQSPRYKIIEKRQSVAFWCNPISGHATLYWYQQILGQGPKLLIQFQNNGVVDDSQLPKDRFSAERLKGVDSTLKIQPAKLEDSAVYLCASSPALIQRGNNEQFFGPGTRLTVL.